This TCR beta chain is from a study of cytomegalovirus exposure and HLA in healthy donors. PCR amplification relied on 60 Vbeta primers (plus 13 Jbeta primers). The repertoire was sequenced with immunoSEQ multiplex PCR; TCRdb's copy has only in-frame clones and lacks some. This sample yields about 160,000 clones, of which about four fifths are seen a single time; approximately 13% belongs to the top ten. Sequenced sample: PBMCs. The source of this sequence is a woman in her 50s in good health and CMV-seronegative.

CDR3 bases: TGTGCCAGCAGTCGCGGACAGGGATGGGTAGCTTTCTTT. Encoded protein: CASSRGQGWVAFF. The rearrangement uses TRBV6-5 and TRBJ1-1, with 8 bases matching TRBD1. CDR3 length: 13 residues. Germline V lookup: CDR1 MNHEY, CDR2 SVGAGI. Trimming at V came to 5 bases and at J to 10 bases, leaving 9 bases not matched to a gene.